Listed here is a single T cell receptor (beta chain). Its antigen remains unknown. Stated time point: sample taken at primary tumor resection. Sequencing of whole RNA from tumor, nontumor lung or frozen PBMC involved no sorting. This sample is drawn from a study of spatial heterogeneity in lung cancer. At the level of the study: Detection consistently yielded more beta chains than alpha chains. Study-wide points: Circulating ubiquitous expanded tumor TCRs were observed more frequently at resection than at follow-up.

The V gene end was trimmed by 4 bases and the J gene end by 9 bases; junction bases not matched to a gene: 10. This CDR3 has 15 amino acids. The germline CDR1 and CDR2 sequences are LGHDT and YNNKEL (reference sequence). Single TCR cDNA molecules each had their own unique molecular identifier. Via MiXCR, TCRdb re-called the 5' RACE reads, giving one row per CDR3 protein. The sample carries about 44,000 distinct CDR3 sequences, around 13% recorded once. This sample comprised PBMCs, obtained at surgery. The chain has TRBV3-1 and TRBJ2-1; 9 bases align to TRBD2. This clonotype was obtained from a male donor with early-stage non-small cell lung cancer. The CDR3: CASSLSGSPVSEQFF. CDR3 DNA sequence: TGTGCCAGCAGCCTTAGCGGGAGCCCGGTTTCTGAGCAGTTCTTC.